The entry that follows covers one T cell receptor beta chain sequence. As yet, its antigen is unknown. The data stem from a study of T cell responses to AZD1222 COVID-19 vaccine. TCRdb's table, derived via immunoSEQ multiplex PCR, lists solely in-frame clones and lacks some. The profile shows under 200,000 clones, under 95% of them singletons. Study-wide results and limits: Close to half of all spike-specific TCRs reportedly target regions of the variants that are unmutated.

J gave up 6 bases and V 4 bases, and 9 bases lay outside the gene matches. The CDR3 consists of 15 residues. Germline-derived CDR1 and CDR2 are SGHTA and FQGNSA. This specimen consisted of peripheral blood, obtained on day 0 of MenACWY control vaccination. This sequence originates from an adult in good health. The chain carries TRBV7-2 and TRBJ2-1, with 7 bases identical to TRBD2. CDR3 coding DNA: TGTGCCAGCAGCTCTGCAGGGAGGGAACGCAATGAGCAGTTCTTC. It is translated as CASSSAGRERNEQFF.